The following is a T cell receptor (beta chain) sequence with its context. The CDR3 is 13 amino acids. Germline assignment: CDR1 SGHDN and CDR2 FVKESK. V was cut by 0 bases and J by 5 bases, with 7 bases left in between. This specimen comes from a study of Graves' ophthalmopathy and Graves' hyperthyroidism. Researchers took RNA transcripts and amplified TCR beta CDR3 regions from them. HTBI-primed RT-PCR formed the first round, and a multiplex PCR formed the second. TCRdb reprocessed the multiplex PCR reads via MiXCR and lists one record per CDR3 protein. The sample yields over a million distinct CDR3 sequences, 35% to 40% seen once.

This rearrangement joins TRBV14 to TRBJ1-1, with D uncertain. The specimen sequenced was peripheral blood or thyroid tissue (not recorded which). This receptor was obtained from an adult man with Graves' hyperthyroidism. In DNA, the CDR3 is TGTGCCAGCAGCCAAGATTGGAGGACTGAAGCTTTCTTT. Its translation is CASSQDWRTEAFF.